This T cell receptor beta chain comes out of a study of control samples from healthy donors and cancer patients. Trimming took 6 bases from V and 2 from J; bases not matched to a gene: 4. The CDR3 has 15 amino acids. Per the germline V gene, CDR1 is SGHRS and CDR2 is YFSETQ. Sequencing was performed with immunoSEQ multiplex PCR; in TCRdb, only in-frame clones are kept and a portion is missing. The profile shows approximately 100,000 clones, more than 85% of them singletons. V usage is TRBV5-1 and J usage is TRBJ2-6; 8 nucleotides line up with TRBD1. The clonotype was recovered from a man in his sixties with lung cancer. The sequenced material came from PBMCs. This chain's CDR3 is CASTLQGAGANVLTF. CDR3 coding DNA: TGCGCCAGCACCTTACAGGGGGCTGGGGCCAACGTCCTGACTTTC.